A single sample is the source of the 27 T cell receptor beta chains below, sequenced in a study of radiation and T cells in renal cell carcinoma (dated by TCRdb to 2019 to 2021). Libraries were made using the immunoSEQ multiplex PCR assay. Entries here come from immuneACCESS through TCRdb and include only in-frame sequences with V and J called. Some clones fail to appear in such tables; in the studies checked, an unresolved V gene covers under half of the shortfall, and the cause of the remainder is unknown. Recorded for this sample are some 97,000 clones; around 83% of them occurred a single time. The ten largest clonotypes hold 7.2% of the sample. Interpreted using the paper, the time point label stands for: blood 4 weeks post-SBRT, at nephrectomy. Read against the paper, the sample's treatment or condition label means: 15 Gy SBRT to primary tumor, nephrectomy 4 weeks later. The sample in question was blood, obtained from a patient whose treatment included radiotherapy and nephrectomy. The receptors were gathered from a man aged 55 to 70 with renal cell carcinoma.

The sample holds many counts of this clone. The genes are TRBV2 and TRBJ2-7; 11 nucleotides agree with TRBD2. The CDR3 has 13 amino acids. J lost 6 bases, V lost 11 bases, and 9 bases had no gene match. Germline CDR1 is SNHLY and CDR2 is FYNNEI. Written as DNA, the CDR3 is TGTGCCGGGGCCACGACTAGCGGGATCGAGCAGTACTTC. Translating gives CAGATTSGIEQYF.

As to this clone: Other DNA sequences in this sample translate to the same CDR3. The J gene is TRBJ2-1, the V gene TRBV18; weak D call: TRBD2 (6 bases). V was pared by 3 bases and J by 9 bases, with 6 bases between. The germline CDR1 and CDR2 sequences are KGHSH and LQKENI. This CDR3 comprises 11 residues. DNA for the CDR3: TGTGCCAGCTCACCCGGGGGTGAGCAGTTCTTC. This translates into CASSPGGEQFF.

This chain connects TRBV5-5 to TRBJ2-2, with 9 bases identical to TRBD2. The CDR3 sequence is 17 residues long. V dropped 4 bases and J dropped 1; count of bases not matched to a gene: 8. CDR1 and CDR2 from the germline V gene are SGHKS and YYEKEE (reference sequence). CDR3 amino acids: CASSVRREGWNTGELFF. Written as DNA, the CDR3 is TGTGCCAGCAGCGTCCGGCGGGAGGGCTGGAACACCGGGGAGCTGTTTTTT.

The chain employs TRBV10-2 and TRBJ2-2; the match to TRBD2 covers 11 bases. Looked up from germline, CDR1 is WSHSY and CDR2 is SAAADI. V was clipped by 0 bases and J by 5 bases; unmatched bases: 5. The CDR3 is 17 residues long. This chain's CDR3 is CASSESLSGRGTGELFF. In DNA form, the CDR3 reads TGCGCCAGCAGTGAGTCACTTAGCGGGAGGGGGACCGGGGAGCTGTTTTTT.

The chain employs TRBV5-4 and TRBJ2-1, with 15 nucleotides matching TRBD2. The CDR3 is made up of 16 amino acids. The V gene's germline CDR1 is SGHNT and CDR2 YYREEE (reference sequence). J lost 5 bases, V lost 4 bases, and 4 bases had no gene match. CDR3 region: CASSRGLAGGHNEQFF. CDR3 nucleotide sequence: TGTGCCAGCAGCCGGGGACTAGCGGGGGGCCACAATGAGCAGTTCTTC.

This chain uses TRBV7-9 with TRBJ1-1, with D unclear. The CDR3 spans 13 residues. V was shortened by 1 base and J by 1 base, with 4 bases between the two germline ends. Germline V gene data show CDR1 as SEHNR and CDR2 as FQNEAQ (reference sequence). CDR3 sequence: CASSLEANTEAFF. The DNA for the CDR3 is TGTGCCAGCAGCTTAGAGGCGAACACTGAAGCTTTCTTT.

This clone was counted between two and nine times. This chain connects TRBV29-1 to TRBJ1-2; possibly TRBD1 for D (5 bases). V lost 8 bases and J lost 3, with 10 bases in between. This CDR3 is built from 11 residues. Germline V gives CDR1 SQVTM, CDR2 ANQGSEA. CDR3 bases: TGCAGCTCTCAGGGAGACTATGGCTACACCTTC. Its protein is CSSQGDYGYTF.

This clone was seen a single time. This chain joins TRBV19 and TRBJ2-2; 10 bases line up with TRBD2. After removal of 7 bases from V and 6 bases from J, the junction contained 8 bases not matched to a gene. CDR3 length equals 15 residues. The germline gives CDR1 LNHDA, CDR2 SQIVND (reference sequence). As DNA, the CDR3 is TGTGCCAGTATGCAAAGCGGGAGGGTCGCCGGGGAGCTGTTTTTT. Amino acid sequence: CASMQSGRVAGELFF.

The chain uses TRBV5-6 and TRBJ2-3; TRBD2 might be the D (5 bases). Germline CDR1 and CDR2: SGHDT and YYEEEE. The CDR3 has 17 amino acids. Trimming shortened V by 1 base and J by 8 bases, and 23 bases separated the two germline ends. CDR3 region: CASSLFRRTLQEGTQYF. The CDR3 bases are TGTGCCAGCAGCTTGTTCCGACGGACTCTTCAAGAGGGTACGCAGTATTTT.

The chain couples TRBV19 to TRBJ2-1; D uncertain. The CDR3 spans 12 residues. V lost 6 bases and J lost 11, with 14 bases in between. CDR1 is LNHDA, CDR2 SQIVND, per germline (reference sequence). The CDR3 DNA follows: TGTGCCAGTAGCAGCTCTATGCCCAAGCAGTTCTTC. Its protein product is CASSSSMPKQFF.

The chain joins TRBV5-1 to TRBJ2-7; D call uncertain. The CDR3 sequence is 16 residues long. V lost 0 bases and J 5 bases, leaving 18 bases between the germline ends. CDR1 is SGHRS, CDR2 YFSETQ, per germline. CDR3 coding DNA: TGCGCCAGCAGCTTGGCTGTGGATCGGATTGCAGACGAGCAGTACTTC. This codes for CASSLAVDRIADEQYF.

This clone is a singleton in its sample. The J gene is TRBJ1-2, the V gene TRBV30, with no clear D. In germline, CDR1 is GTSNPN, CDR2 SVGIG (reference sequence). The CDR3 contains 13 residues. Trimming left V 4 bases short and J 6 bases short, with 15 bases between. The CDR3 sequence is CAWNALENDGYTF. Here the CDR3 DNA reads TGTGCCTGGAACGCGTTGGAGAACGATGGCTACACCTTC. The entire variable domain, with the rest obtained from reference TRBV30 and TRBJ1-2, is as follows: SQTIHQWPATLVQPVGSPLSLECTVEGTSNPNLYWYRQAAGRGLQLLFYSVGIGQISSEVPQNLSASRPQDRQFILSSKKLLLSDSGFYLCAWNALENDGYTFGSGTRLTVV.

The rearrangement uses TRBV5-1 and TRBJ2-3; tentatively, D is TRBD1 (6 bases). V was trimmed by 0 bases and J by 3 bases, leaving 14 bases between them. Germline values: CDR1 SGHRS, CDR2 YFSETQ. CDR3 size: 16 residues. This chain's CDR3 is CASSLEVRGTTDTQYF. CDR3 bases: TGCGCCAGCAGCTTGGAGGTCAGGGGAACAACAGATACGCAGTATTTT.

This chain connects TRBV28 to TRBJ1-5, with no clear D. The CDR3 consists of 15 residues. Trimming removed 4 bases at V and 0 bases at J, with 10 bases between. CDR1 and CDR2 (germline): MDHEN, SYDVKM. The CDR3 nucleotides are TGTGCCAGCAGTTGGGGATTATTTAGCAATCAGCCCCAGCATTTT. Translating it yields CASSWGLFSNQPQHF.

This chain links TRBV11-2 with TRBJ2-7; 7 bases agree with TRBD2. Germline V CDR1 and CDR2: SGHAT, FQNNGV. CDR3 length equals 13 residues. The V and J ends lost 5 bases and 3 bases, in that order; junction bases with no gene match: 4. CDR3 nucleotide sequence: TGTGCCAGCAGCCGGGGGGACTACTACGAGCAGTACTTC. It specifies CASSRGDYYEQYF.

The chain is built from TRBV9 and TRBJ1-2; 9 bases match TRBD1. Germline V gene data show CDR1 as SGDLS and CDR2 as YYNGEE. The CDR3 consists of 15 residues. With V trimmed by 3 bases and J by 5 bases, 8 bases remained unmatched. Written as DNA, the CDR3 is TGTGCCAGCAGCGAGGGGACAGGGACCTTTTATGGCTACACCTTC. Encoded protein: CASSEGTGTFYGYTF.

J is TRBJ2-7 and V is TRBV19; 9 bases fit TRBD2. The V and J ends lost 1 base and 1 base, in that order; junction bases with no gene match: 11. There are 18 residues in the CDR3. Per the germline V gene, CDR1 is LNHDA and CDR2 is SQIVND (reference sequence). The CDR3 DNA is TGTGCCAGTAGTATAGCCTCCGGGGGAGCGGGAGGTTCCTACGAGCAGTACTTC. This sequence encodes CASSIASGGAGGSYEQYF.

V and J are TRBV5-4 and TRBJ2-7, with 14 positions matching TRBD2. This CDR3 region has 18 residues. The germline CDR1 and CDR2 sequences are SGHNT and YYREEE (reference sequence). V shed 4 bases and J 4 bases; nucleotides not matched to a gene: 13. The DNA for the CDR3 is TGTGCCAGCAGCAAGGGGACTAGCGGGAGAAATTTGAAGTACGAGCAGTACTTC. This codes for CASSKGTSGRNLKYEQYF.

The chain is built from TRBV18 and TRBJ2-5; 11 bases map to TRBD1. Germline CDR1 is KGHSH and CDR2 is LQKENI. Trimming at V came to 3 bases and at J to 5 bases, leaving 5 bases not matched to a gene. This CDR3 is 15 amino acids long. CDR3 coding DNA: TGTGCCAGCTCACCTGGACAGGGGGCTCGGGAGACCCAGTACTTC. The encoded protein is CASSPGQGARETQYF.

V gene TRBV27 combines with J gene TRBJ1-5; D gene unclear. The ends were cut back, 2 bases at V and 3 bases at J, with 20 bases in the middle. The CDR3 contains 18 residues. Germline V lookup: CDR1 MNHEY, CDR2 SMNVEV (reference sequence). CDR3 sequence: CASSLHVAGTLNNQPQHF. CDR3 DNA: TGTGCCAGCAGTTTACACGTTGCTGGAACTTTGAACAATCAGCCCCAGCATTTT.

The V gene is TRBV27, the J gene TRBJ2-6; TRBD2 agrees at 8 bases. J was trimmed by 1 base and V by 8 bases; bases with no gene match: 4. CDR1 and CDR2 from the germline V gene are MNHEY and SMNVEV (reference sequence). This CDR3 spans 15 amino acids. The CDR3 DNA sequence: TGTGCCAGCGGGCGGGGGGCTTCTGGGGCCAACGTCCTGACTTTC. Amino acid sequence: CASGRGASGANVLTF.

The chain recombines TRBV30 with TRBJ1-1; tentatively, D is TRBD1 (6 bases). The V gene's germline CDR1 is GTSNPN and CDR2 SVGIG (reference sequence). Trimming took off 5 bases at V and 0 bases at J, with 10 bases between the two ends. The CDR3 sequence is 13 residues long. Here the CDR3 DNA reads TGTGCCTGGTCAACAGGGCTGAACACTGAAGCTTTCTTT. Protein: CAWSTGLNTEAFF. Full variable domain (outside the CDR3, taken from reference TRBV30 and TRBJ1-1): SQTIHQWPATLVQPVGSPLSLECTVEGTSNPNLYWYRQAAGRGLQLLFYSVGIGQISSEVPQNLSASRPQDRQFILSSKKLLLSDSGFYLCAWSTGLNTEAFFGQGTRLTVV.

This chain joins TRBV28 and TRBJ2-5; 9 bases are a match to TRBD1. Germline V gene lookup returns CDR1 MDHEN and CDR2 SYDVKM. Trimming took 2 bases from V and 4 from J; bases not matched to a gene: 5. CDR3 size: 15 residues. CDR3 amino acids: CASSLPKGQGETQYF. In DNA, the CDR3 is TGTGCCAGCAGTTTACCCAAGGGACAGGGAGAGACCCAGTACTTC.

This clone was counted a few times. The chain recombines TRBV2 with TRBJ2-5; D might be TRBD1 (5 bases). Deletions cut 1 base from V and 7 bases from J, with 10 bases between. Germline V gene lookup returns CDR1 SNHLY and CDR2 FYNNEI. The CDR3 is 13 amino acids. CDR3: CASSEGQRTTQYF. DNA for the CDR3: TGTGCCAGCAGTGAAGGACAGCGTACGACCCAGTACTTC.

This sequence joins TRBV29-1 and TRBJ1-1; D possibly corresponds to TRBD1 (6 bases). Germline V gene sequence: CDR1 SQVTM, CDR2 ANQGSEA. This CDR3 region has 13 residues. Trimming stripped 7 bases from V and 1 base from J, with 13 bases between. The CDR3: CSAKQGGNTEAFF. The CDR3 DNA is TGCAGCGCTAAACAGGGAGGGAACACTGAAGCTTTCTTT. The full variable domain, rest sourced from reference TRBV29-1 and TRBJ1-1, is SAVISQKPSRDICQRGTSLTIQCQVDSQVTMMFWYRQQPGQSLTLIATANQGSEATYESGFVIDKFPISRPNLTFSTLTVSNMSPEDSSIYLCSAKQGGNTEAFFGQGTRLTVV.

The rearrangement joins TRBV13 to TRBJ2-5; 11 positions agree with TRBD1. This CDR3 spans 17 amino acids. Germline CDR1 reads PRHDT; CDR2 reads FYEKMQ (reference sequence). V was pared by 1 base and J by 5 bases, with 9 bases of the junction left unmatched. This chain's CDR3 is CASSLVGTGGPKETQYF. CDR3 nucleotides: TGTGCCAGCAGCTTAGTTGGGACAGGGGGTCCGAAGGAGACCCAGTACTTC.

The chain has TRBV5-1 and TRBJ2-1; the D gene is possibly TRBD1 (6 bases). Germline V gene sequence: CDR1 SGHRS, CDR2 YFSETQ. The V end lost 0 bases, the J end lost 8 bases, and 18 bases lay between the germline ends. The CDR3 contains 16 residues. For the CDR3, the DNA is TGCGCCAGCAGCTTGGAAGGGACACGGACTCCGGATGAGCAGTTCTTC. Its protein product is CASSLEGTRTPDEQFF.